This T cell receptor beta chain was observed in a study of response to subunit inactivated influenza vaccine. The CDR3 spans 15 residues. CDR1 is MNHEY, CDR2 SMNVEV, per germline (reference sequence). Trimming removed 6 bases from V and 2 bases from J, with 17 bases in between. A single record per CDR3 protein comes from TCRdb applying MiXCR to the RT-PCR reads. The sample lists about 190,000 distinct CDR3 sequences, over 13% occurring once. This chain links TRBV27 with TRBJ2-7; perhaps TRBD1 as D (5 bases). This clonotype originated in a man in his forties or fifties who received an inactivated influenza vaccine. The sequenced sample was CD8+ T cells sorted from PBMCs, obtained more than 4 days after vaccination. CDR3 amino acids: CASSRRPGQAYEQYF. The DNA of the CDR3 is TGTGCCAGCAGCCGAAGACCTGGACAAGCCTACGAGCAGTACTTC.